The 3 T cell receptor beta chains below come from one sample, sequenced in a study of blood T cell repertoires in COVID-19. Generated by immunoSEQ multiplex PCR, the TCRdb table keeps only in-frame clones and is missing some. The table lists roughly 46,000 clones, about nine tenths of them singletons. Material for sequencing was peripheral blood. These receptors were collected from a human donor in a cohort sampled during active COVID-19.

V usage is TRBV14 and J usage is TRBJ2-1, with a weak D call TRBD1 (6 bases). Germline V gene data show CDR1 as SGHDN and CDR2 as FVKESK. V lost 0 bases to trimming and J lost 7 bases, with 13 bases between them. The CDR3 runs to 15 residues. DNA of the CDR3: TGTGCCAGCAGCCAAGACCTGTGGGGGCTGAATGAGCAGTTCTTC. It is translated as CASSQDLWGLNEQFF.

The chain employs TRBV28 and TRBJ2-7, with D perhaps TRBD1 (6 bases). CDR3 size: 16 residues. Trimming pared 5 bases from V and 1 base from J, leaving 18 bases between. Germline CDR1 reads MDHEN; CDR2 reads SYDVKM. This CDR3 is CASSLLGTTGSYEQYF. The CDR3 nucleotides read TGTGCCAGCAGTCTCCTCGGGACAACCGGTTCCTACGAGCAGTACTTC.

The genes are TRBV7-2 and TRBJ1-1; tentative D call: TRBD1 (5 bases). The CDR3 spans 14 residues. The ends were cut back, 3 bases at V and 7 bases at J, with 15 bases in the middle. Looked up from germline, CDR1 is SGHTA and CDR2 is FQGNSA. This CDR3 is CASSLSRQSYEAFF. The CDR3 DNA reads as TGTGCCAGCAGCTTGTCCCGACAGAGCTATGAAGCTTTCTTT.